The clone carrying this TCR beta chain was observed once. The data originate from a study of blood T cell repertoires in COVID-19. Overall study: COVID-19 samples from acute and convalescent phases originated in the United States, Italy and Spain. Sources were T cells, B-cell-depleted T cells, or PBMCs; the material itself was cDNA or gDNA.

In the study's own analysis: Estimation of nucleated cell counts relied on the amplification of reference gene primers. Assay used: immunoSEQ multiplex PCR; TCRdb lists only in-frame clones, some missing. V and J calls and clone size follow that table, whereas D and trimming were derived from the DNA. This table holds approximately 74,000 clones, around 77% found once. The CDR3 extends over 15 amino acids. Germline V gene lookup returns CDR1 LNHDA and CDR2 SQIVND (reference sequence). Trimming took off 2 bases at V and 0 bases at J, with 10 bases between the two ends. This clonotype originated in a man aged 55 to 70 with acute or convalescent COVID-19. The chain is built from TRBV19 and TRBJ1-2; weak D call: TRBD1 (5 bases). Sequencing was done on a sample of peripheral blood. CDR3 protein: CASSIMARANYGYTF. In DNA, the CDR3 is TGTGCCAGTAGTATAATGGCCAGGGCTAACTATGGCTACACCTTC.